Below, 19 T cell receptor beta chains from the same sample are listed, as sequenced in a study of T cells in Graves' hyperthyroidism and ophthalmopathy (dated by TCRdb to between 2017 and 2020). The library was produced with multiplex PCR. Sequencing was performed on an Illumina HiSeq 2000. The TCR beta CDR3 regions were amplified from RNA transcripts. For the first round of RT-PCR on the TCR CDR3, the HTBI primer set was used together with the Qiagen OneStep RT-PCR kit. In-frame beta chains were kept once TCRdb had trimmed the public reads at Q25 with fastp and called clones with MiXCR. Each record represents a unique CDR3 protein, reported with the most common genes and DNA among its rows. Counted in this sample were under 700,000 distinct CDR3 sequences; 16% of them appeared once. The ten largest clones capture about 20% of the sample. Sequenced material: blood. The receptors come from a woman aged 18-29 years with Graves' hyperthyroidism.

The chain employs TRBV6-2 or TRBV6-3 and TRBJ2-1, with TRBD2 matching 11 bases. Germline CDR1 is MNHEY and CDR2 is SVGEGT. V trimming: 8 bases; J trimming: 2 bases; junction bases outside the gene matches: 17. This CDR3 has 19 amino acids. The CDR3 DNA reads as TGTGCCAGCCGAGGGGACGGGACTAGCGGAGAGAGCCCCTACAATGAGCAGTTCTTC. It translates to CASRGDGTSGESPYNEQFF.

The CDR3 loop reads CASSPWTGGMDYGYTF. CDR3 nucleotides: TGTGCCAGCAGCCCCTGGACAGGGGGCATGGACTATGGCTACACCTTC. The chain links TRBV7-9 to TRBJ1-2; 11 nucleotides align to TRBD1. V was pared by 5 bases and J by 3 bases, with 8 bases of the junction left unmatched. The germline CDR1 and CDR2 sequences are SEHNR and FQNEAQ (reference sequence). The CDR3 spans 16 residues.

Only a few counts were recorded for this clonotype. V and J are TRBV20-1 and TRBJ2-5; 8 nucleotides align to TRBD2. V was pared by 3 bases and J by 1 base, with 10 bases of the junction left unmatched. The CDR3 sequence is 16 residues long. CDR1 DFQATT and CDR2 SNEGSKA come from the germline V gene (reference sequence). The CDR3 sequence is CSASPSQRGTQETQYF. As DNA, the CDR3 is TGCAGTGCTAGCCCTTCCCAGCGGGGGACCCAAGAGACCCAGTACTTC.

This clonotype occurred a few times. The V call is TRBV7-8, the J call TRBJ2-1; TRBD1 aligns across 10 bases. From germline, CDR1 is SGHVS and CDR2 FQNEAQ. V lost 5 bases to trimming and J lost 3 bases; unmatched junction nucleotides: 10. The CDR3 is 17 amino acids. The CDR3 spells CASSTLLTGGVYNEQFF. CDR3 sequence (DNA): TGTGCCAGCAGCACCCTACTGACAGGGGGCGTCTACAATGAGCAGTTCTTC.

This clonotype was recorded many times. CDR3 residues: CSAREPQGARGYTF. CDR3 coding DNA: TGCAGTGCTAGAGAACCTCAGGGGGCGCGGGGCTACACCTTC. V gene TRBV20-1 combines with J gene TRBJ1-2; 8 positions agree with TRBD1. V dropped 0 bases and J dropped 8; count of bases not matched to a gene: 8. The CDR3 is 14 amino acids. Per germline, CDR1 DFQATT and CDR2 SNEGSKA (reference sequence).

The chain uses TRBV4-1 and TRBJ2-3; 12 bases are a match to TRBD2. The J segment lost 7 bases and the V segment lost 0 bases, leaving 14 bases of the junction unmatched. Germline CDR1 MGHRA, CDR2 YSYEKL. The length of the CDR3 is 19 residues. Written as DNA, the CDR3 is TGCGCCAGCAGCCAAGACCGGCTAGCGGGAGGGCCGGTAAGGAATACGCAGTATTTT. Translated, it gives CASSQDRLAGGPVRNTQYF.

This clonotype has a handful of counts. CDR3 amino acids: CSASPVRGTEAFF. The CDR3 DNA reads TGCAGTGCAAGCCCCGTCAGGGGAACTGAAGCTTTCTTT. The V and J genes are TRBV20-1 and TRBJ1-1; TRBD1 might be the D (6 bases). Germline V lookup: CDR1 DFQATT, CDR2 SNEGSKA (reference sequence). This CDR3 is built from 13 residues. Trimming left V 6 bases short and J 5 bases short, with 16 bases between.

This sequence joins TRBV5-1 and TRBJ1-5, with no clear D. This CDR3 is built from 12 residues. Trimming pared 1 base from V and 7 bases from J, leaving 6 bases between. CDR1 is SGHRS, CDR2 YFSETQ, per germline. Here the CDR3 reads CASSLTGQPQHF. The CDR3 nucleotides are TGCGCCAGCAGCTTGACGGGACAGCCCCAGCATTTT. Supplemented by reference TRBV5-1 and TRBJ1-5, the full variable domain reads KAGVTQTPRYLIKTRGQQVTLSCSPISGHRSVSWYQQTPGQGLQFLFEYFSETQRNKGNFPGRFSGRQFSNSRSEMNVSTLELGDSALYLCASSLTGQPQHFGDGTRLSIL.

The chain carries TRBV12-3 or TRBV12-4 and TRBJ2-7, with D uncertain. V lost 1 base to trimming and J lost 2 bases, with 9 bases between them. The CDR3 runs 14 residues. The CDR3 nucleotides are TGTGCCAGCAGTTTAGTGGGGAATCCCTACGAGCAGTACTTC. Encoded protein: CASSLVGNPYEQYF.

CDR3 sequence: CASSPQGGRAHEQYF. The CDR3 nucleotides read TGTGCCAGCAGCCCACAGGGCGGGAGGGCCCACGAGCAGTACTTC. The genes are TRBV7-9 and TRBJ2-7; 9 bases agree with TRBD2. This CDR3 is 15 amino acids long. The germline V gene encodes CDR1 SEHNR and CDR2 FQNEAQ (reference sequence). V gave up 5 bases and J gave up 5 bases; unmatched junction bases: 10.

The chain uses TRBV7-9 and TRBJ2-2; no clear D gene. The V gene's germline CDR1 is SEHNR and CDR2 FQNEAQ (reference sequence). With 6 bases removed from V and 2 bases from J, the gap between germline ends came to 10 bases. The CDR3 has 14 amino acids. CDR3 protein: CASSYMLNTGELFF. The DNA of the CDR3 is TGTGCCAGCAGTTATATGCTAAACACCGGGGAGCTGTTTTTT.

This clonotype has just a few counts. The J gene is TRBJ1-4, the V gene TRBV4-3; D gene ambiguous. The V end lost 3 bases, the J end lost 8 bases, and 22 bases lay between the germline ends. This CDR3 contains 17 residues. Germline lookup yields CDR1 LGHNA and CDR2 YSLEER. The CDR3, as DNA: TGCGCCAGCAGCCATTTCTATCCCGGCTCCAGCCAGGAAAAACTGTTTTTT. Encoded protein: CASSHFYPGSSQEKLFF.

A few counts support this clonotype. The germline gene is not matched at one end of the junction; a read error may be the cause. The chain carries TRBV12-3 or TRBV12-4 and TRBJ2-1; 7 bases are a match to TRBD1. This CDR3 has 14 amino acids. The CDR3, as DNA: TGTGCCAGCAGTTTCGCAGGGGGAACCAATGGGCAGTTCTTC. Protein: CASSFAGGTNGQFF.

This clonotype was counted only a few times. This sequence joins TRBV20-1 and TRBJ2-6; 11 bases align to TRBD1. Per germline, CDR1 DFQATT and CDR2 SNEGSKA (reference sequence). The CDR3 is 18 residues long. The J segment lost 2 bases and the V segment lost 8 bases, leaving 14 bases of the junction unmatched. The CDR3 sequence is CSPTGTGTGGTGANVLTF. The CDR3 nucleotides read TGCAGTCCGACGGGGACCGGGACAGGGGGTACTGGGGCCAACGTCCTGACTTTC.

In its sample, this clonotype was seen many times. The V call is TRBV10-1, the J call TRBJ1-2; no clear D. CDR1 WNHNN and CDR2 SYGVQD come from the germline V gene (reference sequence). This CDR3 is 14 amino acids long. V lost 0 bases to trimming and J lost 7 bases, with 12 bases between them. CDR3 loop: CASSESLGGVGYTF. CDR3 coding DNA: TGCGCCAGCAGTGAGTCCTTGGGAGGAGTTGGCTACACCTTC.

Many counts were recorded for this clonotype. This chain uses TRBV3-1 with TRBJ2-3; the D is unclear. Germline V gene sequence: CDR1 LGHDT, CDR2 YNNKEL (reference sequence). Trimming stripped 5 bases from V and 4 bases from J, with 7 bases between. The CDR3 has 12 residues. As DNA, the CDR3 is TGTGCCAGCAGCTTTACAGCAGATACGCAGTATTTT. Translated, it gives CASSFTADTQYF.

This clonotype appeared a few times. This rearrangement joins TRBV20-1 to TRBJ1-4; D is uncertain. CDR1 DFQATT and CDR2 SNEGSKA come from the germline V gene (reference sequence). Trimming stripped 3 bases from V and 5 bases from J, with 10 bases between. This CDR3 comprises 13 residues. CDR3 nucleotides: TGCAGTGCTAGTAGGCAGAAGAATGAAAAACTGTTTTTT. Its translation: CSASRQKNEKLFF.

This chain uses TRBV19 with TRBJ1-5, with TRBD1 matching 9 bases. The CDR3 contains 17 residues. CDR1 is LNHDA and CDR2 is SQIVND in the germline V gene (reference sequence). The trim removed 5 bases at V and 0 bases at J, leaving 8 bases unmatched. The CDR3, as DNA: TGTGCCAGTAGTCTCCGGGACAGGGAATATAGCAATCAGCCCCAGCATTTT. Protein: CASSLRDREYSNQPQHF.

Many counts were recorded for this clonotype. This chain connects TRBV28 to TRBJ1-4; no firm D call. The CDR3 is 13 residues long. The germline V gene encodes CDR1 MDHEN and CDR2 SYDVKM. The V end lost 5 bases, the J end lost 3 bases, and 7 bases lay between the germline ends. In DNA, the CDR3 is TGTGCCAGCAGTCCAGATGCTAATGAAAAACTGTTTTTT. Residues: CASSPDANEKLFF.